This TCR beta chain was identified during a study of OX40 agonist ivuxolimab in advanced cancers. V lost 6 bases, J lost 4 bases, and 18 bases lay in between. The CDR3 runs to 15 residues. Germline V gives CDR1 MNHEY, CDR2 SMNVEV (reference sequence). Generated by immunoSEQ multiplex PCR, the TCRdb table keeps only in-frame clones and is missing some. In the table there are about 48,000 clones, around nine tenths of which are singletons. V and J are TRBV27 and TRBJ1-2; perhaps TRBD1 as D (5 bases). The clonotype originates from an adult with an advanced solid tumor such as melanoma, head and neck, liver or kidney cancer. The sequencing used CD4+ or CD8+ T cells sorted from blood, collected in a trial of the OX40 agonist ivuxolimab. The CDR3 loop is CASSDSGPSAYGYTF. CDR3 DNA sequence: TGTGCCAGCAGCGACTCGGGGCCCTCTGCCTATGGCTACACCTTC.